This is a list of T cell receptor beta chains from one sample in a study of blood T cell repertoires in COVID-19. The repertoire was sequenced with immunoSEQ multiplex PCR; TCRdb's copy has only in-frame clones and lacks some. The sample includes about 430,000 clones, about 90% seen only once; the top ten take roughly 0.76%. Sequencing used peripheral blood. Receptor source: a man aged 18 to 30 with COVID-19, enrolled during active disease. Each CDR3 is given with its conserved first and last residue. The D gene is left open where the match is weak. Size tells how often a clone was seen (once, few, many) or the class of an expanded clone, and some rows leave it out.

-	TRBJ2-7	TRBV11-3	TRBD2	TGTGCCAGCAGCTTAGGTAGACTAGCGACCTACGAGCAGTACTTC	CASSLGRLATYEQYF
-	TRBJ2-2	TRBV5-1	TRBD2	TGCGCCAGCAGCTTGTGGGCAGCGGGGGGCCTGAACACCGGGGAGCTGTTTTTT	CASSLWAAGGLNTGELFF
-	TRBJ1-6	TRBV5-4	TRBD1	TGTGCCAGCAGCATTAGGGACAGGGGTACACCCCTCCACTTT	CASSIRDRGTPLHF
-	TRBJ1-2	TRBV6-5	TRBD1	TGTGCCAGTCCGGGACAGACGTTTGACTACACCTTC	CASPGQTFDYTF
-	TRBJ1-2	TRBV19	-	TGTGCCAGTAGTACCCAACAGGGAGTCTTATATGGCTACACCTTC	CASSTQQGVLYGYTF
-	TRBJ2-1	TRBV14	TRBD2	TGTGCCAGCAGCCAGCTAGCGGGGTCTGCTAATGAGCAGTTCTTC	CASSQLAGSANEQFF
-	TRBJ2-7	TRBV19	-	TGTGCCAGTAAATCGGCTGACAGACCCTACGAGCAGTACTTC	CASKSADRPYEQYF
-	TRBJ2-1	TRBV7-8	-	TGTGCCAGCAGCTTAGTTCTTGGAGGTGAGCAGTTCTTC	CASSLVLGGEQFF
-	TRBJ2-2	TRBV5-1	-	TGCGCCAGCAGCTTTAGGGGAACCGGGGAGCTGTTTTTT	CASSFRGTGELFF
-	TRBJ2-5	TRBV2	TRBD1	TGTGCCAGCAGTGAAAAATCCCCCCCGGACAGGGGGCAAGAGACCCAGTACTTC	CASSEKSPPDRGQETQYF
-	TRBJ1-1	TRBV11-2	TRBD1	TGTGCCAGCAGCTTTTATAGACAGGGGATGAACACTGAAGCTTTCTTT	CASSFYRQGMNTEAFF
few	TRBJ1-2	TRBV6-6	-	TGTGCCAGCAGTTACGGGGGGACGGGCTACACCTTC	CASSYGGTGYTF
-	TRBJ1-2	TRBV2	TRBD1	TGTGCCAGCAGCTACGGACAGGGCGAGGGCTACACCTTC	CASSYGQGEGYTF
-	TRBJ2-3	TRBV4-2	TRBD1	TGTGCCAGCAGCCAAGAGGAGGGACAGGGAATTACCGCTCACGAAGGAACGCAGTATTTT	CASSQEEGQGITAHEGTQYF
-	TRBJ2-5	TRBV5-6	-	TGTGCCAGCAGCTCTCCCTCGGGGACCCAGTACTTC	CASSSPSGTQYF
-	TRBJ2-7	TRBV7-9	TRBD1	TGTGCCAGCAGCCCACAGGGGCTCGAGCAGTACTTC	CASSPQGLEQYF
-	TRBJ2-2	TRBV2	TRBD2	TGTGCCAGCAGTCGGACTAGCGGACCCACCGGGGAGCTGTTTTTT	CASSRTSGPTGELFF
-	TRBJ2-5	TRBV2	TRBD2	TGTGCCAGCAGTATACTAGCGGGGGGGCAAGAGACCCAGTACTTC	CASSILAGGQETQYF
-	TRBJ2-7	TRBV11-2	-	TGTGCCAGCAGCTTATTGGGGGGCGAGCAGTACTTC	CASSLLGGEQYF
few	TRBJ1-5	TRBV2	-	TGTGCCAGCAGTGAATTTGACGTATCGGGACAGCCCCAGCATTTT	CASSEFDVSGQPQHF
-	TRBJ1-2	TRBV5-4	-	TGTGCCAGCAGCTTGTGGCAGGGAAATGGCTACACCTTC	CASSLWQGNGYTF
-	TRBJ2-5	TRBV19	TRBD2	TGTGCCAGTAGTATCGGAGCGGGAGGCCTGGAGACCCAGTACTTC	CASSIGAGGLETQYF
once	TRBJ2-7	TRBV5-5	TRBD2	TGTGCCAGTTCGACTAGCGGGAGGCCCGAGCAGTACTTC	CASSTSGRPEQYF
-	TRBJ2-7	TRBV12-3/TRBV12-4	-	TGTGCCAGCAGTGCCGGGACACCCTACGAGCAGTACTTC	CASSAGTPYEQYF
-	TRBJ2-7	TRBV13	TRBD2	TGTGCCAGCAGCCCCAGCGGGAGGGACGAGCAGTACTTC	CASSPSGRDEQYF
-	TRBJ2-7	TRBV5-5	TRBD2	TGTGCCAGCAGCGGGACTAGCGGGAGGGTCCCCTACGAGCAGTACTTC	CASSGTSGRVPYEQYF
-	TRBJ2-3	TRBV5-4	TRBD2	TGTGCCAGCAGCGGAACTAGCGGGAGTATTACAGATACGCAGTATTTT	CASSGTSGSITDTQYF